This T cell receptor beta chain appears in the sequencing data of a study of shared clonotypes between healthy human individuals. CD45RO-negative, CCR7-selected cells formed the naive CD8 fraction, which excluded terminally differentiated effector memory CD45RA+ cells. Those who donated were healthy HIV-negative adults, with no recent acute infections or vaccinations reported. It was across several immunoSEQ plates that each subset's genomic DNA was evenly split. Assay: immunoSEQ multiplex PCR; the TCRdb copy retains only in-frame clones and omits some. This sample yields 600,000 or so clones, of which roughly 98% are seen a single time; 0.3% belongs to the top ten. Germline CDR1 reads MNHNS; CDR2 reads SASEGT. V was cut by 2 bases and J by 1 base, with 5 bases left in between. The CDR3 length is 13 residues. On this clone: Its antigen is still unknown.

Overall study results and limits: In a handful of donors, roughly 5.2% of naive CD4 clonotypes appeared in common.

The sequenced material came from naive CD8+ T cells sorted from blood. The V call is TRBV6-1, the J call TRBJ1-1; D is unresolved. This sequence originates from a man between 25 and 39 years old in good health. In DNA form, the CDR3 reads TGTGCCAGCAGTGAAACAGCGAACACTGAAGCTTTCTTT. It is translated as CASSETANTEAFF.